This passage covers 32 T cell receptor beta chains from one sample sequenced in a study of blood T cell repertoires in COVID-19. TCRdb's table, derived via immunoSEQ multiplex PCR, lists solely in-frame clones and lacks some. Found here are approximately 150,000 clones, around four fifths of them singletons; the top ten hold roughly a fifth. The sample comprised peripheral blood. Receptor source: an older woman who had recovered from COVID-19.

The chain recombines TRBV27 with TRBJ1-3, with 8 bases identical to TRBD1. V was pared by 4 bases and J by 4 bases, with 9 bases of the junction left unmatched. Germline CDR1 is MNHEY and CDR2 is SMNVEV (reference sequence). The CDR3 contains 16 residues. The CDR3: CASSSGQGRRGNTIYF. CDR3 bases: TGTGCCAGCAGTTCCGGACAGGGCCGGCGGGGAAACACCATATATTTT.

The chain has TRBV7-8 and TRBJ1-5, with D unclear. Trimming took 8 bases from V and 2 from J, leaving 7 bases between them. The CDR3 is made up of 12 amino acids. Germline V gene data show CDR1 as SGHVS and CDR2 as FQNEAQ. The CDR3 here is CASAGGNQPQHF. The CDR3 DNA reads TGTGCCAGCGCCGGGGGCAATCAGCCCCAGCATTTT. The full variable domain, its missing parts supplied by reference TRBV7-8 and TRBJ1-5, is GAGVSQSPRYKVAKRGQDVALRCDPISGHVSLFWYQQALGQGPEFLTYFQNEAQLDKSGLPSDRFFAERPEGSVSTLKIQRTQQEDSAVYLCASAGGNQPQHFGDGTRLSIL.

The chain combines TRBV10-3 with TRBJ2-1; D gene ambiguous. Looked up from germline, CDR1 is ENHRY and CDR2 is SYGVKD. Trimming cost V 6 bases and J 9 bases, with 18 bases left between them. The CDR3 contains 14 residues. Here the CDR3 DNA reads TGTGCCATCAGGGAGCTTCAACCGACGGGTGAGCAGTTCTTC. Protein product: CAIRELQPTGEQFF.

The chain recombines TRBV5-4 with TRBJ2-3, with D possibly being TRBD2 (5 bases). The germline CDR1 and CDR2 sequences are SGHNT and YYREEE (reference sequence). The CDR3 has 16 amino acids. The V and J ends lost 0 bases and 2 bases respectively, with 13 bases between them. DNA of the CDR3: TGTGCCAGCAGCTTGGCCGGTGGGCGGGCCACAGATACGCAGTATTTT. Translated, it gives CASSLAGGRATDTQYF.

This chain uses TRBV27 with TRBJ2-1; TRBD1 matches at 8 bases. With 2 bases clipped from V and 10 bases from J, the junction kept 13 bases outside the gene matches. Germline CDR1 and CDR2: MNHEY and SMNVEV (reference sequence). The CDR3 runs 16 residues. The CDR3 DNA follows: TGTGCCAGCAGTTTAGGGTACAGGGGGGAAGGGCGAGAGCAGTTCTTC. Protein: CASSLGYRGEGREQFF.

The rearrangement links TRBV28 to TRBJ2-1, with 10 bases lining up with TRBD2. V shed 8 bases and J 7 bases; nucleotides not matched to a gene: 23. Germline assignment: CDR1 MDHEN and CDR2 SYDVKM. CDR3 length: 19 residues. The CDR3 spells CASLKRSGRALGGGNEQFF. The CDR3 nucleotides read TGTGCCAGCCTCAAGAGGAGCGGGAGGGCCTTAGGGGGGGGTAATGAGCAGTTCTTC.

This clone was seen a handful of times. V usage is TRBV2 and J usage is TRBJ1-5, with 7 bases aligning to TRBD1. The CDR3 consists of 14 residues. The germline CDR1 and CDR2 sequences are SNHLY and FYNNEI. After removal of 5 bases from V and 3 bases from J, the junction contained 4 bases not matched to a gene. In DNA form, the CDR3 reads TGTGCCAGCAGTAAACAGGGGCTCAATCAGCCCCAGCATTTT. It yields the protein CASSKQGLNQPQHF. The entire variable domain, with the rest obtained from reference TRBV2 and TRBJ1-5, is as follows: EPEVTQTPSHQVTQMGQEVILRCVPISNHLYFYWYRQILGQKVEFLVSFYNNEISEKSEIFDDQFSVERPDGSNFTLKIRSTKLEDSAMYFCASSKQGLNQPQHFGDGTRLSIL.

The V and J genes are TRBV19 and TRBJ1-5; D gene uncertain. The V end lost 7 bases, the J end lost 7 bases, and 14 bases lay between the germline ends. Germline V gives CDR1 LNHDA, CDR2 SQIVND (reference sequence). The CDR3 spans 13 residues. The CDR3 DNA follows: TGTGCCAGTAACTCAGGTCCGGGACAGCCCCAGCATTTT. Its translation is CASNSGPGQPQHF.

The chain is built from TRBV18 and TRBJ2-5; D unresolved. Germline V gene sequence: CDR1 KGHSH, CDR2 LQKENI. CDR3 length: 15 amino acids. The V end was cut by 1 base, the J end by 1 base, with 10 bases between. This chain's CDR3 is CASSPRSVGQETQYF. CDR3 sequence (DNA): TGTGCCAGCTCACCACGGTCGGTCGGCCAAGAGACCCAGTACTTC.

The gene calls are TRBV5-1 and TRBJ2-7, with no clear D. Trimming pared 0 bases from V and 3 bases from J, leaving 10 bases between. The V gene's germline CDR1 is SGHRS and CDR2 YFSETQ. The CDR3 runs to 14 residues. CDR3 coding DNA: TGCGCCAGCAGCTTGGGCGGCATTAACTACGAGCAGTACTTC. This translates into CASSLGGINYEQYF.

Notes on this clone: Other nucleotide sequences from this sample produce the same CDR3. The chain links TRBV20-1 to TRBJ1-2; D gene unclear. Germline-derived CDR1 and CDR2 are DFQATT and SNEGSKA (reference sequence). The ends were cut back, 3 bases at V and 7 bases at J, with 9 bases in the middle. The CDR3 length is 11 residues. CDR3 protein: CSARPRGGYTF. The CDR3 DNA reads as TGCAGTGCTAGGCCCCGGGGTGGCTACACCTTC.

This clone was observed a handful of times. V usage is TRBV2 and J usage is TRBJ1-2, with D hard to call. This CDR3 is 15 amino acids long. CDR1 SNHLY and CDR2 FYNNEI come from the germline V gene. V gave up 2 bases and J gave up 4 bases, with 14 bases separating them. CDR3 in DNA: TGTGCCAGCAGTGAATTTCAGGAAGGTGGCTATGGCTACACCTTC. This encodes CASSEFQEGGYGYTF.

Concerning this clone itself: At one boundary the junction diverges from the germline segment, which might be a read error. The chain uses TRBV7-9 and TRBJ1-2; no reliable D call. Per the germline V gene, CDR1 is SEHNR and CDR2 is FQNEAQ (reference sequence). The CDR3 loop spans 13 amino acids. Written as DNA, the CDR3 is TGTGCCAGCAGCTTAGCAGCTACTTGGGCTTATTCCTTC. Translation gives CASSLAATWAYSF.

The rearrangement joins TRBV29-1 to TRBJ1-1; 9 bases are a match to TRBD1. The V gene end was trimmed by 7 bases and the J gene end by 5 bases; junction bases not matched to a gene: 5. CDR3 size: 12 residues. CDR1 and CDR2 (germline): SQVTM, ANQGSEA. DNA for the CDR3: TGCAGCGAGACGACAGGGGGGACTGAAGCTTTCTTT. It specifies CSETTGGTEAFF.

The DNA for the CDR3 is TGTGCCAGCAGCCCTTACAATGAGCAGTTCTTC. It encodes CASSPYNEQFF. This chain uses TRBV7-8 with TRBJ2-1, with no clear D. The V and J ends lost 5 bases and 4 bases respectively, with 3 bases between them. This CDR3 is built from 11 residues. CDR1 is SGHVS, CDR2 FQNEAQ, per germline.

V gene TRBV11-3 combines with J gene TRBJ2-3; the D gene is possibly TRBD2 (6 bases). The V gene lost 1 base and the J gene lost 0 bases, with 11 bases spanning the gap. The CDR3 has 16 residues. From germline, CDR1 is SGHNT and CDR2 YENEEA. The CDR3 DNA sequence: TGTGCCAGCAGCTTAGGGCGACGGGGGAGCACAGATACGCAGTATTTT. Translating it yields CASSLGRRGSTDTQYF. Based on the CDR3 plus reference TRBV11-3 and TRBJ2-3, the full variable domain is EAGVVQSPRYKIIEKKQPVAFWCNPISGHNTLYWYLQNLGQGPELLIRYENEEAVDDSQLPKDRFSAERLKGVDSTLKIQPAELGDSAVYLCASSLGRRGSTDTQYFGPGTRLTVL.

The rearrangement links TRBV18 to TRBJ1-4, with 9 bases lining up with TRBD1. The CDR3 has 14 amino acids. V shed 3 bases and J 7 bases; nucleotides not matched to a gene: 3. CDR1 KGHSH and CDR2 LQKENI come from the germline V gene. The CDR3: CASSPGQGTEKLFF. The CDR3 region has the DNA TGTGCCAGCTCACCGGGACAGGGAACTGAAAAACTGTTTTTT.

J is TRBJ1-1 and V is TRBV28; the D gene is possibly TRBD1 (6 bases). The V gene lost 6 bases and the J gene lost 3 bases, with 20 bases spanning the gap. This CDR3 is 16 amino acids long. Germline V gene sequence: CDR1 MDHEN, CDR2 SYDVKM. The CDR3 region is CASSRGGARRDTEAFF. For the CDR3, the DNA is TGTGCCAGCAGCAGAGGGGGGGCGCGTAGGGACACTGAAGCTTTCTTT.

V gene TRBV5-1 combines with J gene TRBJ2-7, with D tentatively TRBD1 (6 bases). Per germline, CDR1 SGHRS and CDR2 YFSETQ. Trimming shortened V by 4 bases and J by 5 bases, and 19 bases separated the two germline ends. CDR3 length: 15 residues. CDR3 DNA sequence: TGCGCCAGCAGCCTGGGCCCTTCACAGGGCCACGAGCAGTACTTC. As protein: CASSLGPSQGHEQYF.

This clone was recorded many times. The chain recombines TRBV28 with TRBJ2-3; tentatively, D is TRBD2 (7 bases). CDR3 length equals 15 residues. In germline, CDR1 is MDHEN, CDR2 SYDVKM. Trimming shortened V by 7 bases and J by 0 bases, and 14 bases separated the two germline ends. The CDR3 is CASTLGGASTDTQYF. In DNA, the CDR3 is TGTGCCAGCACCCTGGGGGGGGCGAGCACAGATACGCAGTATTTT.

The rearrangement links TRBV4-2 to TRBJ1-4, with TRBD1 matching 10 bases. In germline, CDR1 is LGHNA, CDR2 YNFKEQ. This CDR3 contains 16 residues. Trimming took 2 bases from V and 6 from J; bases not matched to a gene: 6. The CDR3: CASSQPTTGGDEKLFF. CDR3 coding DNA: TGTGCCAGCAGCCAACCAACGACAGGGGGCGATGAAAAACTGTTTTTT.

This clone has only one observation. The V and J genes are TRBV3-1 (or the pseudogene TRBV3-2) and TRBJ1-3; a weak D match, TRBD1 (5 bases). The CDR3 has 15 residues. The germline CDR1 and CDR2 sequences are LGHDT and YNNKEL (reference sequence). V gave up 4 bases and J gave up 0 bases, with 10 bases separating them. This CDR3 reads CASSPRGHSGNTIYF. In DNA, the CDR3 is TGTGCCAGCAGCCCCCGTGGACACTCTGGAAACACCATATATTTT.

The chain has TRBV12-3 or TRBV12-4 and TRBJ2-5; no reliable D call. The CDR3 runs 13 residues. Trimming removed 3 bases at V and 4 bases at J, with 9 bases between. In DNA form, the CDR3 reads TGTGCCAGCAGTTTGAGTAGAGGAGAGACCCAGTACTTC. This translates into CASSLSRGETQYF.

Only a few counts were recorded for this clone. This chain connects TRBV7-3 to TRBJ2-5, with D tentatively TRBD1 (5 bases). Trimming removed 3 bases from V and 7 bases from J, with 12 bases in between. The CDR3 is made up of 13 amino acids. Germline V gene data show CDR1 as SGHTA and CDR2 as FQGTGA. CDR3 in DNA: TGTGCCAGCAGCTTGGGGCCAAGAAGGACCCAGTACTTC. Translating it yields CASSLGPRRTQYF.

V is TRBV6-6 and J is TRBJ1-1; the D gene is possibly TRBD1 (6 bases). This CDR3 has 16 amino acids. CDR1 MNHNY and CDR2 SVGAGI come from the germline V gene (reference sequence). V was trimmed by 2 bases and J by 0 bases, leaving 13 bases between them. DNA of the CDR3: TGTGCCAGCAGTTACGGGAGGGGGTTATTGAACACTGAAGCTTTCTTT. Translated: CASSYGRGLLNTEAFF.

The rearrangement links TRBV3-1 (or the pseudogene TRBV3-2) to TRBJ1-1; D unresolved. The CDR3 has 15 residues. The germline gives CDR1 LGHDT, CDR2 YNNKEL (reference sequence). Trimming cost V 4 bases and J 2 bases, with 14 bases left between them. The CDR3 spells CASSPSGYLNTEAFF. The CDR3 DNA is TGTGCCAGCAGCCCTAGCGGGTACCTTAACACTGAAGCTTTCTTT.

V usage is TRBV12-5 and J usage is TRBJ2-7, with D possibly being TRBD1 (6 bases). Germline V gives CDR1 LGHNT, CDR2 FRNRAP. The CDR3 is 13 residues long. V was pared by 5 bases and J by 3 bases, with 11 bases between. CDR3 bases: TGTGCTAGTGGTACGGACAGTCACTACGAGCAGTACTTC. Its translation: CASGTDSHYEQYF. Looking up the rest from reference TRBV12-5 and TRBJ2-7 gives the full variable domain: DARVTQTPRHKVTEMGQEVTMRCQPILGHNTVFWYRQTMMQGLELLAYFRNRAPLDDSGMPKDRFSAEMPDATLATLKIQPSEPRDSAVYFCASGTDSHYEQYFGPGTRLTVT.

The chain has TRBV28 and TRBJ1-2; a possible D gene is TRBD1 (6 bases). The V gene's germline CDR1 is MDHEN and CDR2 SYDVKM. V shed 7 bases and J shed 1 base, with 10 bases lying between them. The CDR3 is 13 residues long. The CDR3 nucleotides read TGTGCCAGCACCTGGACAGTTAACTATGGCTACACCTTC. Translated: CASTWTVNYGYTF.

This clone appeared many times. The rearrangement links TRBV7-2 to TRBJ2-5; TRBD2 aligns across 8 bases. Germline V gene data show CDR1 as SGHTA and CDR2 as FQGNSA. The CDR3 runs 14 residues. V gave up 6 bases and J gave up 9 bases; unmatched junction bases: 12. Written as DNA, the CDR3 is TGTGCCAGCAGTCCCACCGGGACTAGTTGGGCCCAGTACTTC. It translates to CASSPTGTSWAQYF. Together with reference TRBV7-2 and TRBJ2-5, the CDR3 gives the full variable domain: GAGVSQSPSNKVTEKGKDVELRCDPISGHTALYWYRQSLGQGLEFLIYFQGNSAPDKSGLPSDRFSAERTGGSVSTLTIQRTQQEDSAVYLCASSPTGTSWAQYFGPGTRLLVL.

The chain links TRBV18 to TRBJ2-2; perhaps TRBD1 as D (7 bases). CDR1 and CDR2 from the germline V gene are KGHSH and LQKENI. The CDR3 consists of 15 residues. The V gene lost 2 bases and the J gene lost 5 bases, with 12 bases spanning the gap. CDR3 sequence reads: CASSPVTGRTGELFF. The CDR3 bases are TGTGCCAGCTCACCAGTGACAGGGAGGACCGGGGAGCTGTTTTTT.

This clone was detected only a few times. V usage is TRBV6-2 or TRBV6-3 and J usage is TRBJ2-1; 11 bases are a match to TRBD2. This CDR3 has 15 residues. Trimming took 5 bases from V and 2 from J; bases not matched to a gene: 2. In germline, CDR1 is MNHEY, CDR2 SVGEGT. The CDR3: CASSILAGAYNEQFF. For the CDR3, the DNA is TGTGCCAGCAGTATACTAGCGGGGGCCTACAATGAGCAGTTCTTC.

The V call is TRBV5-1, the J call TRBJ2-1; 10 nucleotides align to TRBD2. CDR1 is SGHRS and CDR2 is YFSETQ in the germline V gene. The CDR3 runs to 16 residues. Trimming at V came to 4 bases and at J to 3 bases, leaving 7 bases not matched to a gene. CDR3 nucleotide sequence: TGCGCCAGCAGCCCCCTAGCGGGAGTCTTCTACAATGAGCAGTTCTTC. Its protein is CASSPLAGVFYNEQFF.